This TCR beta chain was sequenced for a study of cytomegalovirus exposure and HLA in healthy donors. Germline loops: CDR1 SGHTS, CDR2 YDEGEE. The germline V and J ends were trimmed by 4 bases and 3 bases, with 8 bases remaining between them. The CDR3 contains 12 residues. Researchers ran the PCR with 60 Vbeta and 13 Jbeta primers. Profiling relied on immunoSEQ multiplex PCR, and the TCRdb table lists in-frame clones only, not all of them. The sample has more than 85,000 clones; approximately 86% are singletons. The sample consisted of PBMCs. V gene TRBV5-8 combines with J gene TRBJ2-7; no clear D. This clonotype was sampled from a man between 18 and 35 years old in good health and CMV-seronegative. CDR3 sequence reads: CASSPLYYEQYF. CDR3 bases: TGTGCCAGCAGCCCCTTATACTACGAGCAGTACTTC.